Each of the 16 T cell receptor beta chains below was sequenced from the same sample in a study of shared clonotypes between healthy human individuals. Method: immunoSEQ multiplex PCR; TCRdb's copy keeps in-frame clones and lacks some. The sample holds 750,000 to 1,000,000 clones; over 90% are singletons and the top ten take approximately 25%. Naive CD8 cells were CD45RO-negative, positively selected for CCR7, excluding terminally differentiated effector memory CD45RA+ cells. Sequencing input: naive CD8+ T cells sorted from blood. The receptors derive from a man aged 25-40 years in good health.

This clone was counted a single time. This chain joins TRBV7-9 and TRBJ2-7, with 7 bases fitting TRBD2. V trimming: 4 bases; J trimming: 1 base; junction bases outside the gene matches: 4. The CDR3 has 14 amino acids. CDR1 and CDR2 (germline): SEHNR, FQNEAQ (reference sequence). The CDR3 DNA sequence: TGTGCCAGCAGCTCCCGGGACTATTCCTACGAGCAGTACTTC. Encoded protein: CASSSRDYSYEQYF.

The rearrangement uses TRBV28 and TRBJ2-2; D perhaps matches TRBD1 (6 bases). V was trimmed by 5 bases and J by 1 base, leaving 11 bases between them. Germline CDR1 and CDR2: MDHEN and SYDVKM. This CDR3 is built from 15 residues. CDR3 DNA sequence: TGTGCCAGCAGTACGGACAGACTGAACACCGGGGAGCTGTTTTTT. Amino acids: CASSTDRLNTGELFF. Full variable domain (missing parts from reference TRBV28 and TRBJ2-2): DVKVTQSSRYLVKRTGEKVFLECVQDMDHENMFWYRQDPGLGLRLIYFSYDVKMKEKGDIPEGYSVSREKKERFSLILESASTNQTSMYLCASSTDRLNTGELFFGEGSRLTVL.

CDR3 sequence reads: CASSLDPGEQFF. The CDR3 coding sequence is TGTGCCAGCAGCTTAGACCCGGGGGAGCAGTTCTTC. V gene TRBV7-9 combines with J gene TRBJ2-1; weak D call: TRBD2 (5 bases). CDR3 length: 12 amino acids. V lost 1 base and J 10 bases, leaving 8 bases between the germline ends. Germline CDR1 reads SEHNR; CDR2 reads FQNEAQ (reference sequence).

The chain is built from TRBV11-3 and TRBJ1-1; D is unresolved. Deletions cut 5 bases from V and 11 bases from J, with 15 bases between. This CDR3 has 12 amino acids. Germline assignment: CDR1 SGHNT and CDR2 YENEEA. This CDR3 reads CASSTRVFLAFF. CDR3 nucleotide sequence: TGTGCCAGCAGCACTAGGGTCTTTCTCGCTTTCTTT.

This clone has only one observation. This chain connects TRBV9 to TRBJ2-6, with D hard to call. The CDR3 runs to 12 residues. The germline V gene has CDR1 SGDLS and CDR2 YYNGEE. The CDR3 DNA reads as TGTGGGTCGGCCTCTGGGGCCAACGTCCTGACTTTC. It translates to CGSASGANVLTF.

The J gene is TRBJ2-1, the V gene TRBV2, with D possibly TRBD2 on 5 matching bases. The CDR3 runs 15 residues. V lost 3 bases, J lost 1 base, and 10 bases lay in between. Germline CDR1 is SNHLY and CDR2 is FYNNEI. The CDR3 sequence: CASSDRWESYNEQFF. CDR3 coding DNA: TGTGCCAGCAGTGACAGGTGGGAGTCCTACAATGAGCAGTTCTTC.

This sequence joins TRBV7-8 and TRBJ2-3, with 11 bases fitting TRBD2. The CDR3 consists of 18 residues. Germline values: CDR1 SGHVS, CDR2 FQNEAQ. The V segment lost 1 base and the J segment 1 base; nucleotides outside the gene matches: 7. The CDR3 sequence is CASSLVGTSGSGTDTQYF. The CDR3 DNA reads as TGTGCCAGCAGCTTAGTCGGAACTAGCGGGAGCGGCACAGATACGCAGTATTTT. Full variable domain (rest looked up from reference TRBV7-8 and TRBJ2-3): GAGVSQSPRYKVAKRGQDVALRCDPISGHVSLFWYQQALGQGPEFLTYFQNEAQLDKSGLPSDRFFAERPEGSVSTLKIQRTQQEDSAVYLCASSLVGTSGSGTDTQYFGPGTRLTVL.

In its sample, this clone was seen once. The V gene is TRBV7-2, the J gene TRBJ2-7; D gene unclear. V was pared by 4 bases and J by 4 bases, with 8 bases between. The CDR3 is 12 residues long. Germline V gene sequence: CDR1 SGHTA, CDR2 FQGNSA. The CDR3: CASSSLPYEQYF. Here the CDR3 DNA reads TGTGCCAGCAGCTCCCTCCCGTACGAGCAGTACTTC.

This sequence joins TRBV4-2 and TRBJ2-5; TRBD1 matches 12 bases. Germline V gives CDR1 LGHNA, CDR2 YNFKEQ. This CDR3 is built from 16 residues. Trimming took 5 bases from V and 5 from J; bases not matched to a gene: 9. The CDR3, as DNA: TGTGCCAGCAGCTCGGAGGAGGGGACAGGGGGCGAGACCCAGTACTTC. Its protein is CASSSEEGTGGETQYF.

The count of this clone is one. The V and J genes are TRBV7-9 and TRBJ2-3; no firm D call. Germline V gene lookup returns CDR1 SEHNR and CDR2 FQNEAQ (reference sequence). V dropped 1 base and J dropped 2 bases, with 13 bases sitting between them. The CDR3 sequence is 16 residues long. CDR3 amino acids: CASSLEGRTSTDTQYF. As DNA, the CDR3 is TGTGCCAGCAGCTTAGAGGGTCGGACGTCCACAGATACGCAGTATTTT. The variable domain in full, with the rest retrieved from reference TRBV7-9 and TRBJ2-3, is DTGVSQNPRHKITKRGQNVTFRCDPISEHNRLYWYRQTLGQGPEFLTYFQNEAQLEKSRLLSDRFSAERPKGSFSTLEIQRTEQGDSAMYLCASSLEGRTSTDTQYFGPGTRLTVL.

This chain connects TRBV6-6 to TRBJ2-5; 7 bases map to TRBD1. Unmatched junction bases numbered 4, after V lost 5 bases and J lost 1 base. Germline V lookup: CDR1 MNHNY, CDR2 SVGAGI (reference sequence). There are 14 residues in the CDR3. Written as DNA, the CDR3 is TGTGCCAGCAGTATAGGGACAGCCCAAGAGACCCAGTACTTC. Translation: CASSIGTAQETQYF.

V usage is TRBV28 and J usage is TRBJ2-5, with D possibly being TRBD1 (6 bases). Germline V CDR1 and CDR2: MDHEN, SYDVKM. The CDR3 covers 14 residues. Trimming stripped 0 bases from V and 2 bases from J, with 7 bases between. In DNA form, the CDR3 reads TGTGCCAGCAGTTTATGGACAGGACAAGAGACCCAGTACTTC. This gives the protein CASSLWTGQETQYF.

The CDR3 DNA reads TGTGCCAGCAGTCCACAGACAGGGGGAGGAGAGACCCAGTACTTC. Protein: CASSPQTGGGETQYF. The J gene is TRBJ2-5, the V gene TRBV27, with 9 bases identical to TRBD1. V dropped 5 bases and J dropped 4; count of bases not matched to a gene: 8. The CDR3 has 15 residues. CDR1 is MNHEY, CDR2 SMNVEV, per germline (reference sequence).

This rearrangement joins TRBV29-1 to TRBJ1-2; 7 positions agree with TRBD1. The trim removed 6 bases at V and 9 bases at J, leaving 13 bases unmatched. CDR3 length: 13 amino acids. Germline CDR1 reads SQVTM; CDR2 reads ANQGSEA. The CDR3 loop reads CSVPQGEFSSYTF. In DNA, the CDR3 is TGCAGCGTCCCCCAGGGGGAATTCTCCAGCTACACCTTC.

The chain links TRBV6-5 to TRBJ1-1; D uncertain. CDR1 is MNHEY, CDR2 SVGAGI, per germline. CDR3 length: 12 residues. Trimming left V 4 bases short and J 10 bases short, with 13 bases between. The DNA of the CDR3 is TGTGCCAGCAGTTCGTTTACAGAGGGAGCTTTCTTT. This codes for CASSSFTEGAFF.

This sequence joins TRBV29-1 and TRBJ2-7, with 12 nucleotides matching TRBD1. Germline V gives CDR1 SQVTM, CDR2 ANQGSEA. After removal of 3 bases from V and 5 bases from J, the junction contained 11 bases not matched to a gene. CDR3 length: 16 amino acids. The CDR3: CSVDYPLGTGGNEQYF. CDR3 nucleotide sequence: TGCAGCGTTGATTATCCCCTGGGGACAGGGGGCAACGAGCAGTACTTC.